The rows below give T cell receptor beta chains drawn from one sample of a study of T cell responses to AZD1222 COVID-19 vaccine. Sequenced by immunoSEQ multiplex PCR; TCRdb stores in-frame clones only, minus some. The data hold about 120,000 clones, with more than 85% observed a single time. Sequencing was performed on peripheral blood, taken on day 0 of AZD1222 vaccination. The receptors come from an adult in good health. CDR3s include the opening cysteine and the closing phenylalanine or tryptophan. D genes are given only for firm matches. Clone size is given for some rows only: seen once, a few or many times, or a class if the clone is expanded.

TRBD1	TRBV19	.	TRBJ2-7	TGTGCCAGTAGTCCGAGGACAGGGGTCAGCGAGCAGTACTTC	CASSPRTGVSEQYF
.	TRBV7-9	few	TRBJ1-4	TGTGCCAGCAGCTCAGGGGCAGGGGTGGGTGAAAAACTGTTTTTT	CASSSGAGVGEKLFF
.	TRBV12-3/TRBV12-4	.	TRBJ1-5	TGTGCCAGCAGCCTCACAGTTAATCAGCCCCAGCATTTT	CASSLTVNQPQHF
.	TRBV5-1	.	TRBJ2-2	TGCGCCAGCAGCCCCACAGTCACCGGGGAGCTGTTTTTT	CASSPTVTGELFF
TRBD2	TRBV29-1	.	TRBJ2-2	TGCAGCGCAGCTCCCGGGATGGCGGGGGGGGCCGGGGAGCTGTTTTTT	CSAAPGMAGGAGELFF
.	TRBV19	.	TRBJ1-2	TGTGCCAGTAGTATCCCCTCCGGGGGTGGCTATGGCTACACCTTC	CASSIPSGGGYGYTF
TRBD1	TRBV20-1	once	TRBJ2-7	TGCAGTGCCAGTTCCCCCCGGGACAGTCACTACGAGCAGTACTTC	CSASSPRDSHYEQYF
.	TRBV5-5	.	TRBJ2-1	TGTGCCAGCAGCTTGGCAGTGTACAATGAGCAGTTCTTC	CASSLAVYNEQFF
TRBD1	TRBV6-5	.	TRBJ1-1	TGTGCCAGCACGTCGGGACAGTTGAACACTGAAGCTTTCTTT	CASTSGQLNTEAFF
TRBD1	TRBV12-3/TRBV12-4	.	TRBJ2-2	TGTGCCAGCAGAACAGGGGCCGGGGAGCTGTTTTTT	CASRTGAGELFF
.	TRBV5-4	few	TRBJ2-2	TGTGCCAGCAGCAAAGCCGGGGCTGGCACCGGGGAGCTGTTTTTT	CASSKAGAGTGELFF
TRBD2	TRBV4-1	.	TRBJ2-3	TGCGCCAGCAGCCAAGCTCCACGCCTAGCGGGGGGGGGAGATACGCAGTATTTT	CASSQAPRLAGGGDTQYF
TRBD1	TRBV3-1/TRBV3-2	once	TRBJ2-2	TGTGCCAGCAGCCAAGGAAGGGGGCAAAACGGGGAGCTGTTTTTT	CASSQGRGQNGELFF
TRBD1	TRBV12-3/TRBV12-4	.	TRBJ1-4	TGTGCCTCTGGGGACAGGGGAGAGGAAAAACTGTTTTTT	CASGDRGEEKLFF
.	TRBV5-1	once	TRBJ2-3	TGCGCCAGTGAGACAGGTCTCGTCACAGATACGCAGTATTTT	CASETGLVTDTQYF
.	TRBV7-9	.	TRBJ1-1	TGTGCCAGCAGATCCGGGATGATGAACACTGAAGCTTTCTTT	CASRSGMMNTEAFF
TRBD1	TRBV5-6	.	TRBJ1-1	TGTGCCAGCAGCTACACAGGGGGTGGGACTGAAGCTTTCTTT	CASSYTGGGTEAFF
TRBD2	TRBV4-1	.	TRBJ2-7	TGCGCCAGCAGCCCGCGGGAGGGGACATACGAGCAGTACTTC	CASSPREGTYEQYF
.	TRBV3-1/TRBV3-2	.	TRBJ2-6	TGTGCCAGCAGCCAAGTTCCTACTGGGGCCAACGTCCTGACTTTC	CASSQVPTGANVLTF
.	TRBV7-9	.	TRBJ1-5	TGTGCCAGCAGCTTACCGGGACCCCTAAATCAGCCCCAGCATTTT	CASSLPGPLNQPQHF
.	TRBV5-5	.	TRBJ1-1	TGTGCCAGCAGCTTACGAGAGTACATGAACACTGAAGCTTTCTTT	CASSLREYMNTEAFF
TRBD1	TRBV6-5	.	TRBJ1-5	TGTGCCATTGGACAGGGGAGCAATCAGCCCCAGCATTTT	CAIGQGSNQPQHF
.	TRBV5-4	.	TRBJ2-5	TGTGCCAGCAGCCAGGACATTAGGGAGACCCAGTACTTC	CASSQDIRETQYF
.	TRBV6-5	.	TRBJ1-1	TGTGCCAGCAGTATGCCGTTGAACACTGAAGCTTTCTTT	CASSMPLNTEAFF
.	TRBV4-1	.	TRBJ2-5	TGCGCCAGCAGCCAAGATTTCGGGGCAGAGCAAGAGACCCAGTACTTC	CASSQDFGAEQETQYF
TRBD1	TRBV27	.	TRBJ1-2	TGTGCCAGCAGTCCATGGACAGGGTACGGCTACACCTTC	CASSPWTGYGYTF
.	TRBV7-6	.	TRBJ2-7	TGTGCCAGCAGCCAGGCCGCCGACTACGAGCAGTACTTC	CASSQAADYEQYF
.	TRBV9	.	TRBJ1-6	TGTGCCAGCAGCACCGGGACGGATAATTCACCCCTCCACTTT	CASSTGTDNSPLHF
.	TRBV11-2	.	TRBJ2-1	TGTGCCAGCAGCTTAGTGACGGGCCCCTACAATGAGCAGTTCTTC	CASSLVTGPYNEQFF
TRBD1	TRBV6-5	few	TRBJ1-5	TGTGCCAGCAGTCCGGGACAGGGGAAGCAGCCCCAGCATTTT	CASSPGQGKQPQHF
TRBD1	TRBV9	.	TRBJ1-3	TGTGCCAGCAGCGTAGAGGGGGCGATCGGAAACACCATATATTTT	CASSVEGAIGNTIYF
.	TRBV6-1	few	TRBJ1-4	TGTGCCAGCAGTGAACAAGGGACCGCAACTAATGAAAAACTGTTTTTT	CASSEQGTATNEKLFF
.	TRBV4-3	.	TRBJ1-1	TGCGCCAGCAGCCTCGAAGGGACCGGGATGGAAGCTTTCTTT	CASSLEGTGMEAFF
TRBD1	TRBV29-1	.	TRBJ2-7	TGCAGCGTTCGACAGGGGTCGCTCTACGAGCAGTACTTC	CSVRQGSLYEQYF
TRBD1	TRBV19	.	TRBJ2-2	TGTGCCAGTATGCAGGACAGGGTCTTCACCGGGGAGCTGTTTTTT	CASMQDRVFTGELFF
.	TRBV11-3	.	TRBJ1-1	TGTGCCAGCAGCTTGGGTACAATGAACACTGAAGCTTTCTTT	CASSLGTMNTEAFF
TRBD1	TRBV7-2	.	TRBJ2-5	TGTGCCAGCAGCTTAGCCCAAGCCGGGACAGGAATTAGGGAGACCCAGTACTTC	CASSLAQAGTGIRETQYF
TRBD2	TRBV6-5	.	TRBJ2-5	TGTGCCAGCAGCTGGACTAGCCAGGAGACCCAGTACTTC	CASSWTSQETQYF
TRBD1	TRBV27	.	TRBJ1-5	TGTGCCAGCAGTACCCGGGGACAGGGGACCAAGCCCCAGCATTTT	CASSTRGQGTKPQHF
.	TRBV7-9	.	TRBJ1-2	TGTGCCAGCAGCTTAGCCGGACAGTGGTATGGCTACACCTTC	CASSLAGQWYGYTF
.	TRBV30	.	TRBJ1-6	TGTGCCTGGAGTGTACCAGGGAATTCACCCCTCCACTTT	CAWSVPGNSPLHF
.	TRBV4-3	.	TRBJ1-1	TGCGCCAGCAGCCAAGTTGGGGGTGAAGCTTTCTTT	CASSQVGGEAFF
TRBD2	TRBV7-2	.	TRBJ2-7	TGTGCCAGCAGCTTAGTATTAGCGGGGGGGCTGCACGAGCAGTACTTC	CASSLVLAGGLHEQYF
.	TRBV6-5	.	TRBJ1-6	TGTGCCAGCAGTCTGGGACTTAATTCACCCCTCCACTTT	CASSLGLNSPLHF
TRBD1	TRBV7-3	.	TRBJ2-3	TGTGCCAGCAGCCCGGGACAGGGGTCAGATACGCAGTATTTT	CASSPGQGSDTQYF